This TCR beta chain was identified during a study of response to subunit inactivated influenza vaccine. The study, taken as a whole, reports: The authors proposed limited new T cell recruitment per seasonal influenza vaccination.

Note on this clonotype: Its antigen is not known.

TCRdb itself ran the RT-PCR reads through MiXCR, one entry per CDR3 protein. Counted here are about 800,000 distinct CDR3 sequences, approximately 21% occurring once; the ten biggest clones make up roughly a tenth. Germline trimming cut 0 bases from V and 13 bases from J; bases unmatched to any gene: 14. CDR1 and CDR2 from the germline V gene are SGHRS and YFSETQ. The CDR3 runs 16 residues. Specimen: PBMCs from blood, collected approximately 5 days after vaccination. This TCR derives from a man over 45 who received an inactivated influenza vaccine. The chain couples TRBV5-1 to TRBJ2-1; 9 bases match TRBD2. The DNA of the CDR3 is TGCGCCAGCAGCTTGGATCTGGGCGGGAGGGCCGCTGTTCAGTTCTTC. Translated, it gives CASSLDLGGRAAVQFF.